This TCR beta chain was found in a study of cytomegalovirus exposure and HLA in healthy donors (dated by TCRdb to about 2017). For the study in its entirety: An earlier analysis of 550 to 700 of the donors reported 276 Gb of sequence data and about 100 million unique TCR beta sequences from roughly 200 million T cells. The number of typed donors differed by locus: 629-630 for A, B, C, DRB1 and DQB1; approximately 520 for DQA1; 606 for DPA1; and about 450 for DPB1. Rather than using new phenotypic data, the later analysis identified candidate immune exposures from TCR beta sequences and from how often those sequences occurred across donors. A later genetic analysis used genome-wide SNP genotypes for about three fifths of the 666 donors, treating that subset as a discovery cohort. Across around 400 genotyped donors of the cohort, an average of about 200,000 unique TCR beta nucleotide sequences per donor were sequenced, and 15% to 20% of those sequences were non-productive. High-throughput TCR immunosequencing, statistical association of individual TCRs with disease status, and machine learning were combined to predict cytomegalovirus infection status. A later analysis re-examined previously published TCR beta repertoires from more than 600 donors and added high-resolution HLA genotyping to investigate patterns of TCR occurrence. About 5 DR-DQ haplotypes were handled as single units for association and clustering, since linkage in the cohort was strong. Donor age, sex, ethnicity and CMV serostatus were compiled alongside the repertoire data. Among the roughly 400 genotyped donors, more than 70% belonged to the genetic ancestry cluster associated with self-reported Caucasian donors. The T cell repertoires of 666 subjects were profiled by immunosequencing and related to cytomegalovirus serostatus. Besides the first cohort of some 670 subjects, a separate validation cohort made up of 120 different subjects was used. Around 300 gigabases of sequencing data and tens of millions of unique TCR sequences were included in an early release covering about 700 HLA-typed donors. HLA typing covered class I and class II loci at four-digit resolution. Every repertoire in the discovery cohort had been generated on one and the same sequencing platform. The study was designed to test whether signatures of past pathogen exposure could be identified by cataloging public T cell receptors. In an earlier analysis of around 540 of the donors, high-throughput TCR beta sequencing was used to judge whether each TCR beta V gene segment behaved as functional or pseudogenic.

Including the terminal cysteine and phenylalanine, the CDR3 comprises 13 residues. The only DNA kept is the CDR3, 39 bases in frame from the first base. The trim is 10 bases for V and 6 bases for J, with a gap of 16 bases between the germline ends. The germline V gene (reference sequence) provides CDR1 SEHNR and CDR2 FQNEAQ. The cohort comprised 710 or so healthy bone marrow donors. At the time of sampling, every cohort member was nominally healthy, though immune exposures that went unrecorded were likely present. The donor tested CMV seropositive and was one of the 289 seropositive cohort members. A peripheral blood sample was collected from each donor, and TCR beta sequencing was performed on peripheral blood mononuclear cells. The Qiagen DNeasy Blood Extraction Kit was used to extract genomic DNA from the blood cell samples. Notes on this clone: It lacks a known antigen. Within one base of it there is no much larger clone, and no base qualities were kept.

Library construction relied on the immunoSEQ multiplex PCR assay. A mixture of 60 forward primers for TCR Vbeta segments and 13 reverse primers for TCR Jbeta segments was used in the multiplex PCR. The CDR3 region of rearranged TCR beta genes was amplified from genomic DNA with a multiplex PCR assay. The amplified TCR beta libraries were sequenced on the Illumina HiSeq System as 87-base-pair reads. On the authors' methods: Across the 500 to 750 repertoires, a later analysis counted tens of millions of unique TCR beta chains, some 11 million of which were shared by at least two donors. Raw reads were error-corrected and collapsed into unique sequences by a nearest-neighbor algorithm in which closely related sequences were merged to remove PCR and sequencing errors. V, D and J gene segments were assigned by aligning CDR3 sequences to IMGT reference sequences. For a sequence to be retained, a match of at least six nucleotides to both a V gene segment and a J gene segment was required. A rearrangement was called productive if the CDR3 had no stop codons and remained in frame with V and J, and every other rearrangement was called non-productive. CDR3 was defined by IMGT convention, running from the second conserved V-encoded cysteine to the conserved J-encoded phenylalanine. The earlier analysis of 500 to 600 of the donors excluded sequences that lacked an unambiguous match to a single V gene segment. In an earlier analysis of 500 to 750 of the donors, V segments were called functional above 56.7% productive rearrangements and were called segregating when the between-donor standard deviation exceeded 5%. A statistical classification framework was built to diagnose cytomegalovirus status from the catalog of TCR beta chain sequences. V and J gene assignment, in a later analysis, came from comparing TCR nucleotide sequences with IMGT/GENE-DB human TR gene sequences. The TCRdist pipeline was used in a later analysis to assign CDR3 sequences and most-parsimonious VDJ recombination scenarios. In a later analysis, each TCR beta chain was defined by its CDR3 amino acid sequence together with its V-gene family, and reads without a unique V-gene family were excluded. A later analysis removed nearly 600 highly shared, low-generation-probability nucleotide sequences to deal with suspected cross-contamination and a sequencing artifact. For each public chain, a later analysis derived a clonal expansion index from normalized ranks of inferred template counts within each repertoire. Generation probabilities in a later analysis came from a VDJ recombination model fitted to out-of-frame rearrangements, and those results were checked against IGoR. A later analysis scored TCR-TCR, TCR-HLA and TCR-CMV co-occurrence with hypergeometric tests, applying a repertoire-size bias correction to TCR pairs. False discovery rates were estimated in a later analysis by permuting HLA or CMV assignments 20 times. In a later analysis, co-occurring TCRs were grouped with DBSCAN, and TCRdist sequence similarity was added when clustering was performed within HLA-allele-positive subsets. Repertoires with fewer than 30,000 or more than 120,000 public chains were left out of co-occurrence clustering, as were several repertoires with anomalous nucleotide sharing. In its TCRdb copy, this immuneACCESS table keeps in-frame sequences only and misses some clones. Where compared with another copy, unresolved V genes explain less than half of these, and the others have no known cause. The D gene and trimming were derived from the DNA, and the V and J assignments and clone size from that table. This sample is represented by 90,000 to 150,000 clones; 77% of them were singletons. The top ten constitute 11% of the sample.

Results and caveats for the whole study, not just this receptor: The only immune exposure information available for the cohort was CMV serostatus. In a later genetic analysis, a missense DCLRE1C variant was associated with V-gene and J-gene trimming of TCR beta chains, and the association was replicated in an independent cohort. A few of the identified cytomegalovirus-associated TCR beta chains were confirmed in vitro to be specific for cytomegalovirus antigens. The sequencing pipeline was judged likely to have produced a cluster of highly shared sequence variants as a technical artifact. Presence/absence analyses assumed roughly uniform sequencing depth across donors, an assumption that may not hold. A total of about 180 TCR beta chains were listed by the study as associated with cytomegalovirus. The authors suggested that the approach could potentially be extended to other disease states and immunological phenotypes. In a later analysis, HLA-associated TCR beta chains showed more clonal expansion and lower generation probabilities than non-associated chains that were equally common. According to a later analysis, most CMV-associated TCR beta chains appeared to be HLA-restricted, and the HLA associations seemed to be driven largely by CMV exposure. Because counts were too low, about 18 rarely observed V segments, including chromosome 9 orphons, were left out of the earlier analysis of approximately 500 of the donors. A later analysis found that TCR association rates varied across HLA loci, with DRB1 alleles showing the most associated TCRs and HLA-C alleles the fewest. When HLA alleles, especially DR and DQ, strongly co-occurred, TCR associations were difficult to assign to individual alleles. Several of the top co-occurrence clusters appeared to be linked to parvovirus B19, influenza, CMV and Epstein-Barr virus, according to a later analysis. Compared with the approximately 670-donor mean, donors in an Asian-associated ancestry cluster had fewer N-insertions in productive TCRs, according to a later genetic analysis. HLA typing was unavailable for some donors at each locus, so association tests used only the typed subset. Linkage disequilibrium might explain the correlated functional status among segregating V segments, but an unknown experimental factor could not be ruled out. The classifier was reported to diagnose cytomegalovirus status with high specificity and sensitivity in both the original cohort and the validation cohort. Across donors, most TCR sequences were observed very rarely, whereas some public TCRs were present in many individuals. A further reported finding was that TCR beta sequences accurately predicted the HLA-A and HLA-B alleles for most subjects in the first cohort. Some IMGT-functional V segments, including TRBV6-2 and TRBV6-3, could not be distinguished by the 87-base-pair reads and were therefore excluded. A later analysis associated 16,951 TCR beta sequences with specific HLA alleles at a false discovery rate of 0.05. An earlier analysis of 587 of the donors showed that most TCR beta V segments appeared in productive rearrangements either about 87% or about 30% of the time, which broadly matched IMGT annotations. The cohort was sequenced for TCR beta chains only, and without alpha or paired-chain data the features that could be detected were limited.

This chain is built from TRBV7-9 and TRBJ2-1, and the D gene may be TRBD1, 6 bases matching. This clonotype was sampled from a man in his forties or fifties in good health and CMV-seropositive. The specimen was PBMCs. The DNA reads TGTGCCACCAGGGGCATGGCCATCAATGAGCAGTTCTTC. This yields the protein CATRGMAINEQFF.